This T cell receptor (beta chain) stems from a study of T cells in Graves' hyperthyroidism and ophthalmopathy. When ophthalmopathy did not progress within 18 months, Graves' hyperthyroidism was considered stable. The authors took PBMCs from 10 ml fresh peripheral blood. J was trimmed by 0 bases and V by 0 bases; bases with no gene match: 3. The germline gives CDR1 SEHNR, CDR2 FQNEAQ (reference sequence). The CDR3 sequence is 18 residues long. TCR beta CDR3 regions were amplified from RNA. The HTBI primer set drove a first-round RT-PCR of the TCR CDR3. TCRdb independently ran MiXCR on the multiplex PCR reads; one entry per CDR3 protein. The sample includes 600,000 to 900,000 distinct CDR3 sequences, roughly 15% seen only once; the top ten take approximately 8.4%.

Sequenced sample: blood. The receptor's source is a young man with Graves' hyperthyroidism. The V and J genes are TRBV7-9 and TRBJ2-3; 13 bases fit TRBD2. For the CDR3, the DNA is TGTGCCAGCAGCTTAGCGCTGACTAGCGGGGGGAGCACAGATACGCAGTATTTT. Encoded protein: CASSLALTSGGSTDTQYF. The entire variable domain, with the rest obtained from reference TRBV7-9 and TRBJ2-3, is as follows: DTGVSQNPRHKITKRGQNVTFRCDPISEHNRLYWYRQTLGQGPEFLTYFQNEAQLEKSRLLSDRFSAERPKGSFSTLEIQRTEQGDSAMYLCASSLALTSGGSTDTQYFGPGTRLTVL.